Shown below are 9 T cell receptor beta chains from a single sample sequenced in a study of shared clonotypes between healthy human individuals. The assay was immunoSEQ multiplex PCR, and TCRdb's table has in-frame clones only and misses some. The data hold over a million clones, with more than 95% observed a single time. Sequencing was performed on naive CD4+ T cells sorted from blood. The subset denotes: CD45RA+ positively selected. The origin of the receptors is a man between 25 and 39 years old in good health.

CDR3 region: CASSLARTASTDTQYF. The CDR3 DNA reads TGTGCCAGCAGCTTAGCGCGTACAGCTAGCACAGATACGCAGTATTTT. The V call is TRBV7-9, the J call TRBJ2-3; no clear D. CDR1 and CDR2 from the germline V gene are SEHNR and FQNEAQ (reference sequence). V shed 0 bases and J shed 0 bases, with 10 bases lying between them. This CDR3 spans 16 amino acids.

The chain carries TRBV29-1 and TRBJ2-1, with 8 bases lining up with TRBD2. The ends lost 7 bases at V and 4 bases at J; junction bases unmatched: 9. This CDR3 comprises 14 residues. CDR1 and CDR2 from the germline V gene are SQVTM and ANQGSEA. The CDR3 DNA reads TGCAGCGGTCAGACTAGCGAATCTTACAATGAGCAGTTCTTC. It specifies CSGQTSESYNEQFF.

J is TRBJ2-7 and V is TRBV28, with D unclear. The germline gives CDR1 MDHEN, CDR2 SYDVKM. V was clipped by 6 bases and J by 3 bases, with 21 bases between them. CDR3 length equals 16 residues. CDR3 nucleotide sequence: TGTGCCAGCAGCCACCCCCCCCGGTCTCACTTCTACGAGCAGTACTTC. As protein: CASSHPPRSHFYEQYF. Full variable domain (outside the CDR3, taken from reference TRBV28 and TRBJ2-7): DVKVTQSSRYLVKRTGEKVFLECVQDMDHENMFWYRQDPGLGLRLIYFSYDVKMKEKGDIPEGYSVSREKKERFSLILESASTNQTSMYLCASSHPPRSHFYEQYFGPGTRLTVT.

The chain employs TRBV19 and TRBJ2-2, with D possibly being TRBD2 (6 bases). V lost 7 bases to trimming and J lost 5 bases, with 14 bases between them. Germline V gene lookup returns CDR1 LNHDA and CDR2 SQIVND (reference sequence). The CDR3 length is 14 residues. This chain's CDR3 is CASTPDYFTGELFF. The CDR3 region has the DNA TGTGCCAGTACTCCGGACTATTTTACCGGGGAGCTGTTTTTT.

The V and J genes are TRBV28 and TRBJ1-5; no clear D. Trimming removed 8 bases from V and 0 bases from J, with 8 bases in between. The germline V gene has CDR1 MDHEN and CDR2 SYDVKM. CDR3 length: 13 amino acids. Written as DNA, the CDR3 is TGTGCCAGCGCTCCGTATAGCAATCAGCCCCAGCATTTT. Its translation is CASAPYSNQPQHF.

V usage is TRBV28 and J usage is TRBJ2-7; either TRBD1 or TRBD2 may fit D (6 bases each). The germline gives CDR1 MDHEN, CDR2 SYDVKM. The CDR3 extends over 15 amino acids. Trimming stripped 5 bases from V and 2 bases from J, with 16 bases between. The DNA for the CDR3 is TGTGCCAGCAGTCCGGCGGGGACACCAGCCTACGAGCAGTACTTC. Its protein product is CASSPAGTPAYEQYF. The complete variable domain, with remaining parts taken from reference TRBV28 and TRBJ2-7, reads DVKVTQSSRYLVKRTGEKVFLECVQDMDHENMFWYRQDPGLGLRLIYFSYDVKMKEKGDIPEGYSVSREKKERFSLILESASTNQTSMYLCASSPAGTPAYEQYFGPGTRLTVT.

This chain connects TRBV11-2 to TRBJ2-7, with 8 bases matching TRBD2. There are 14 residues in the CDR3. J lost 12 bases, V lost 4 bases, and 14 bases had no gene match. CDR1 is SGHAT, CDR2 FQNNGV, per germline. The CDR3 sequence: CASSSNREPGLGYF. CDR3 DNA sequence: TGTGCCAGCAGCTCAAACAGGGAACCGGGACTAGGGTACTTC.

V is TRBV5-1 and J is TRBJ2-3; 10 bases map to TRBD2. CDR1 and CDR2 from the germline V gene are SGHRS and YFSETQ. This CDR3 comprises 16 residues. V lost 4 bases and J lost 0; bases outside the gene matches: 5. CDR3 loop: CASSTTSGVSTDTQYF. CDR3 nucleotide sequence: TGCGCCAGCAGCACAACTAGCGGGGTTAGCACAGATACGCAGTATTTT.

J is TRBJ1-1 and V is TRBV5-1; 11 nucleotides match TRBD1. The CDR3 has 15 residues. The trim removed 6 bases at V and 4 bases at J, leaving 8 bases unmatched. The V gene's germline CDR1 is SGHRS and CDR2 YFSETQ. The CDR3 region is CASMGDRGRGTEAFF. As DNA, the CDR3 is TGCGCCAGCATGGGGGACAGGGGGAGAGGCACTGAAGCTTTCTTT.